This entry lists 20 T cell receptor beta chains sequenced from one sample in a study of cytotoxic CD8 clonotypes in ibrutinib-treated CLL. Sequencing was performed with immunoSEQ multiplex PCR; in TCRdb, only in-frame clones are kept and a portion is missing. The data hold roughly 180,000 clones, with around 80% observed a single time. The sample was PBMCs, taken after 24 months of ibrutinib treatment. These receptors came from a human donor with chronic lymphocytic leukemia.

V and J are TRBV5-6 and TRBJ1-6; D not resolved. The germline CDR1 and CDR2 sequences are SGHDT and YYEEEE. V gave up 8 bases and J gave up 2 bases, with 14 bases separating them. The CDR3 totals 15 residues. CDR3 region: CASRRWVPYNSPLHF. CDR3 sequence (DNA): TGTGCCAGTCGCCGTTGGGTGCCCTATAATTCACCCCTCCACTTT.

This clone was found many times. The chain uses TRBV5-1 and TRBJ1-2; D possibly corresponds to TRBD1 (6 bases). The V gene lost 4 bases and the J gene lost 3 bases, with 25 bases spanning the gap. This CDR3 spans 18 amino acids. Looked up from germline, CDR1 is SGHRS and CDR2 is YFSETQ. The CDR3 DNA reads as TGCGCCAGCAGCGCGGGAAGGAGGGGGGCGAATGTAGACTATGGCTACACCTTC. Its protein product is CASSAGRRGANVDYGYTF.

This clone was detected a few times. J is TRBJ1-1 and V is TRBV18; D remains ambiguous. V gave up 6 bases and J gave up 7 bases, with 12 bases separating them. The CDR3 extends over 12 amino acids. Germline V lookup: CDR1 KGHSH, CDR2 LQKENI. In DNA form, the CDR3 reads TGTGCCAGCTCCCCCTGGAGGGATGAAGCTTTCTTT. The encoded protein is CASSPWRDEAFF.

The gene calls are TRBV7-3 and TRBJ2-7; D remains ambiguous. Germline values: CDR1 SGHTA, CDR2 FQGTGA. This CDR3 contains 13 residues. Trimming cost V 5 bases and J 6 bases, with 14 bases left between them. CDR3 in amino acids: CASSLTRDSEQYF. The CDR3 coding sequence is TGTGCCAGCAGCCTCACACGAGATTCCGAGCAGTACTTC. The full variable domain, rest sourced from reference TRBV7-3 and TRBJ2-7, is GAGVSQTPSNKVTEKGKYVELRCDPISGHTALYWYRQSLGQGPEFLIYFQGTGAADDSGLPNDRFFAVRPEGSVSTLKIQRTERGDSAVYLCASSLTRDSEQYFGPGTRLTVT.

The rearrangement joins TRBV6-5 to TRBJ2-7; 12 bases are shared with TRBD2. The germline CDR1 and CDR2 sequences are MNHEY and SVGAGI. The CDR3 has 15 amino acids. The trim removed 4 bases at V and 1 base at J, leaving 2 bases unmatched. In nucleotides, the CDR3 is TGTGCCAGCAGTTCAGGACTAGCGGGGTCCTACGAGCAGTACTTC. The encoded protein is CASSSGLAGSYEQYF.

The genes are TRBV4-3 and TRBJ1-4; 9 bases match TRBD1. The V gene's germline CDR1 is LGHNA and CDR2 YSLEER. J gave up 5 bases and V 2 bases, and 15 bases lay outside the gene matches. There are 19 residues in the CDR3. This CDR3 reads CASSQSPPSYDRGNEKLFF. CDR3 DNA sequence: TGCGCCAGCAGCCAAAGTCCTCCGAGTTACGACAGGGGGAATGAAAAACTGTTTTTT.

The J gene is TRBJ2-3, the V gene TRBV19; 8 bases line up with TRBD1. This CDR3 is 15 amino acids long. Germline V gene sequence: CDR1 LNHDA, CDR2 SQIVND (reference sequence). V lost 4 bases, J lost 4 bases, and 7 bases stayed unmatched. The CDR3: CASSNQGARADTQYF. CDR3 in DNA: TGTGCCAGTAGTAATCAGGGGGCAAGGGCAGATACGCAGTATTTT.

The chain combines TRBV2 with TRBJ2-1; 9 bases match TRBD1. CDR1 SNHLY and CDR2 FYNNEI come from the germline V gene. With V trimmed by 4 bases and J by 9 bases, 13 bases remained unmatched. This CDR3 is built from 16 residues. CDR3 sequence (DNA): TGTGCCAGCAGTGTTCGGGGGACAGGGCCCGGCGGTGAGCAGTTCTTC. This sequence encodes CASSVRGTGPGGEQFF.

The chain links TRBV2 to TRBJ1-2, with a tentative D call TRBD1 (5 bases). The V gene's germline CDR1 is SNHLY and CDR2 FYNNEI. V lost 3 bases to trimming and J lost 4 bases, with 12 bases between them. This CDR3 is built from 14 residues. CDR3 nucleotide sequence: TGTGCCAGCAGTGACTTGGGACGTACCTATGGCTACACCTTC. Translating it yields CASSDLGRTYGYTF.

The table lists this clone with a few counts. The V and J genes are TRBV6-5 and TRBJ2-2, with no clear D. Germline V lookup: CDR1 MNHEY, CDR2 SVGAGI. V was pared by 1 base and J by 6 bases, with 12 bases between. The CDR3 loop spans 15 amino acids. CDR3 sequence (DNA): TGTGCCAGCAGTTACTACCAGACTCGACCCGGGGAGCTGTTTTTT. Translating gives CASSYYQTRPGELFF.

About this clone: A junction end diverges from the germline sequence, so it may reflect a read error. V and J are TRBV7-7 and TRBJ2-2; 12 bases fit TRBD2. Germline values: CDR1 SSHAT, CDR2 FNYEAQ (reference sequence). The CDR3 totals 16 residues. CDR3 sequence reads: CASSLLAGGGTGELFF. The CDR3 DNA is TGTGCTAGCAGCTTGCTAGCGGGAGGGGGGACCGGGGAGCTGTTTTTT.

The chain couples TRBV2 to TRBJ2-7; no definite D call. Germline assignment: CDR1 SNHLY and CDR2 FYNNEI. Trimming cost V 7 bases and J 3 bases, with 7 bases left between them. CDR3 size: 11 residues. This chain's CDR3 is CASTLIYEQYF. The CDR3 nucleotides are TGTGCCAGCACTTTGATCTACGAGCAGTACTTC.

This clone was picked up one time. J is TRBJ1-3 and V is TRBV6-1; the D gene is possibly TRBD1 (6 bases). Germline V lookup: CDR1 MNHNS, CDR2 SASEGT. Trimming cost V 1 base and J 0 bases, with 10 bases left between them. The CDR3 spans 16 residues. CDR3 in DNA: TGTGCCAGCAGTGAAGACACAGGGCCCTCTGGAAACACCATATATTTT. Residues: CASSEDTGPSGNTIYF.

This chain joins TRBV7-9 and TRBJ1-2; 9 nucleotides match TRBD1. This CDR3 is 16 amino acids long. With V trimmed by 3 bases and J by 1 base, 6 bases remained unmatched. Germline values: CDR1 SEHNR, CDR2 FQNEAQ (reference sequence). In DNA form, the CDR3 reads TGTGCCAGCAGCTTGGAAACAGGGGGCAGTAACTATGGCTACACCTTC. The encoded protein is CASSLETGGSNYGYTF. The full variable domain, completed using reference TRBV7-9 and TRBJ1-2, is DTGVSQNPRHKITKRGQNVTFRCDPISEHNRLYWYRQTLGQGPEFLTYFQNEAQLEKSRLLSDRFSAERPKGSFSTLEIQRTEQGDSAMYLCASSLETGGSNYGYTFGSGTRLTVV.

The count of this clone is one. CDR3 nucleotides: TGTGCCAGCTCACCACCGGAGGGGACAGGGACCCAGTACTTC. Residues: CASSPPEGTGTQYF. The genes are TRBV18 and TRBJ2-5, with 8 bases aligning to TRBD1. Per germline, CDR1 KGHSH and CDR2 LQKENI. The CDR3 is 14 amino acids. The junction had 4 bases not matched to a gene; V was cut back by 0 bases and J by 7 bases.

CDR3 bases: TGCGCCAGCAGCCAAGGAGGGGATACGCAGTATTTT. Its protein product is CASSQGGDTQYF. The chain has TRBV4-1 and TRBJ2-3, with D perhaps matching TRBD2 (5 bases). The germline gives CDR1 MGHRA, CDR2 YSYEKL. This CDR3 has 12 residues. Between the trimmed V and J ends, which lost 1 base and 6 bases, there was a span of 5 bases.

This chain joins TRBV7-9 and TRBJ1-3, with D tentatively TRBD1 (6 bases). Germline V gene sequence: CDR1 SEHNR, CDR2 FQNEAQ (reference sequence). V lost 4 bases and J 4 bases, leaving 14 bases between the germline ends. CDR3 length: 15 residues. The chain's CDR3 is CASSSGVLGGNTIYF. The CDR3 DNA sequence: TGTGCCAGCAGCTCAGGGGTACTCGGAGGAAACACCATATATTTT. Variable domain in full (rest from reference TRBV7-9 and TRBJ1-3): DTGVSQNPRHKITKRGQNVTFRCDPISEHNRLYWYRQTLGQGPEFLTYFQNEAQLEKSRLLSDRFSAERPKGSFSTLEIQRTEQGDSAMYLCASSSGVLGGNTIYFGEGSWLTVV.

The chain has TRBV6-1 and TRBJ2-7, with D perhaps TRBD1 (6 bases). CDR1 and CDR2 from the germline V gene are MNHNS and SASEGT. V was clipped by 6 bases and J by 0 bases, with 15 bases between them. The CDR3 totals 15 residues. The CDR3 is CASRDDRFSSYEQYF. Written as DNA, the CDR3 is TGTGCCAGCAGAGACGACAGGTTTAGCTCCTACGAGCAGTACTTC.

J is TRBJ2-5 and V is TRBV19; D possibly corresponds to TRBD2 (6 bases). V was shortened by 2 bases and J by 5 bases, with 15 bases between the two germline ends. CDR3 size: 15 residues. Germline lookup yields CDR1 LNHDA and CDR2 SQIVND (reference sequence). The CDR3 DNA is TGTGCCAGTAGTATAATCGGGGCCGGAGGGGAGACCCAGTACTTC. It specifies CASSIIGAGGETQYF.

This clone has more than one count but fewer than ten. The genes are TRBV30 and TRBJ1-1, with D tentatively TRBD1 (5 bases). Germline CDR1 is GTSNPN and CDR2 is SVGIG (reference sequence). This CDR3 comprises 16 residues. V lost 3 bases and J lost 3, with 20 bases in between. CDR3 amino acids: CAWRLGGGLSDTEAFF. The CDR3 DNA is TGTGCCTGGAGATTGGGGGGAGGGCTTTCGGACACTGAAGCTTTCTTT.